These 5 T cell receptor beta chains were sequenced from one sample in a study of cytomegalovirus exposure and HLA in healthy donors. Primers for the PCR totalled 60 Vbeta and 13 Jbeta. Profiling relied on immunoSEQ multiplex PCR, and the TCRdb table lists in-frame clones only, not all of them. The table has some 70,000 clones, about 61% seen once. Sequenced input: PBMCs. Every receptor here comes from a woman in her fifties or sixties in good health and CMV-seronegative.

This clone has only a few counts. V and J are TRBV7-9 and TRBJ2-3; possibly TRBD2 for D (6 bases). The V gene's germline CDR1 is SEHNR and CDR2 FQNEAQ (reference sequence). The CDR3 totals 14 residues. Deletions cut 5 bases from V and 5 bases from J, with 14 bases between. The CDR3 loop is CASSTGTPVDTQYF. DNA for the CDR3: TGTGCCAGCAGCACCGGGACTCCCGTAGATACGCAGTATTTT.

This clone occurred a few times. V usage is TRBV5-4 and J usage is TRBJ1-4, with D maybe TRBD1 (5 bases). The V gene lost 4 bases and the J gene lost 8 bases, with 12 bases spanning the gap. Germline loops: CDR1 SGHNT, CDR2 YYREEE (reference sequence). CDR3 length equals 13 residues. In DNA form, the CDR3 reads TGTGCCAGCAGCCCCGGGGGTCGGGAAAAACTGTTTTTT. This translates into CASSPGGREKLFF. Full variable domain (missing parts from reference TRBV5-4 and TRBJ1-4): ETGVTQSPTHLIKTRGQQVTLRCSSQSGHNTVSWYQQALGQGPQFIFQYYREEENGRGNFPPRFSGLQFPNYSSELNVNALELDDSALYLCASSPGGREKLFFGSGTQLSVL.

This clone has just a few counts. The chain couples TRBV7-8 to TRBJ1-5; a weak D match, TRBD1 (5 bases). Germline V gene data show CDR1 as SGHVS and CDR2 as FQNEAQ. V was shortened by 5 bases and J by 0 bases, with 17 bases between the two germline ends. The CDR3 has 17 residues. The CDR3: CASSPDMRMFSNQPQHF. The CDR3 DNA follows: TGTGCCAGCAGCCCGGACATGAGGATGTTTAGCAATCAGCCCCAGCATTTT.

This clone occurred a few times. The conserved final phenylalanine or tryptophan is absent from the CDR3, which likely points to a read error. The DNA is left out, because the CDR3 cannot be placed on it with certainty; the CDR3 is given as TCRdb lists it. CDR3 region: CAISESVGG. The V and J genes are TRBV10-3 and TRBJ2-7; TRBD1 is the table's D call and was not checked against the DNA. The CDR3 is 9 residues long, ends included. The germline V gene encodes CDR1 ENHRY and CDR2 SYGVKD.

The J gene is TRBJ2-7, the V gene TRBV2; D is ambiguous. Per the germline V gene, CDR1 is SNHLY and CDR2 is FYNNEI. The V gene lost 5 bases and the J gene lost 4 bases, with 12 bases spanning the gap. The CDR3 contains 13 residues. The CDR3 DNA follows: TGTGCCAGCAGTCTAAAAGACGGGTACGAGCAGTACTTC. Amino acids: CASSLKDGYEQYF.